This T cell receptor beta chain comes out of a study of T cell changes during pregnancy in multiple sclerosis. Here immunoSEQ multiplex PCR was the method, and the copy in TCRdb shows in-frame clones only, minus some. The data contain around 100,000 clones, 92% of them seen just once; the ten biggest clones take up 1.9%. This CDR3 region has 14 residues. V was clipped by 4 bases and J by 0 bases, with 7 bases between them. The V gene's germline CDR1 is MNHEY and CDR2 SMNVEV (reference sequence). This clonotype was sampled from a female donor with multiple sclerosis, enrolled in a pregnancy study. The source was peripheral blood, collected after pregnancy. This chain links TRBV27 with TRBJ2-1, with D possibly TRBD2 on 6 matching bases. CDR3 residues: CASSWGDSYNEQFF. CDR3 sequence (DNA): TGTGCCAGCAGTTGGGGGGACTCCTACAATGAGCAGTTCTTC.